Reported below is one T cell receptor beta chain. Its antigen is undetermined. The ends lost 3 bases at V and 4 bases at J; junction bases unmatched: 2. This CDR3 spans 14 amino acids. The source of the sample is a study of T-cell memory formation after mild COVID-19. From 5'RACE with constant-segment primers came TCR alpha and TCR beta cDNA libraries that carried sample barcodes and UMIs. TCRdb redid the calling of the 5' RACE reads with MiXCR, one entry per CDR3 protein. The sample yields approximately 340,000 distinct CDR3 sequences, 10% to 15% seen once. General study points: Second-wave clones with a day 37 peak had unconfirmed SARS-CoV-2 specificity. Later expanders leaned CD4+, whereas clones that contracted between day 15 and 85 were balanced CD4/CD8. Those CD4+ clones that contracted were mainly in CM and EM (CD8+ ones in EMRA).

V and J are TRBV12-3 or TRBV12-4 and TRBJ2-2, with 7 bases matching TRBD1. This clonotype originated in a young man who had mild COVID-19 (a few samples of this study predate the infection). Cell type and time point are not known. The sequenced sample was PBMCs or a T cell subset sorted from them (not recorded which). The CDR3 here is CASSFEGATGELFF. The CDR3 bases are TGTGCCAGCAGTTTTGAGGGGGCCACCGGGGAGCTGTTTTTT.